This T cell receptor (beta chain) is drawn from a study of cytotoxic CD8 clonotypes in ibrutinib-treated CLL. Whole-study findings and limits: Starting clonality was above that of age-matched healthy donors and tracked circulating CD8+ T-cell counts.

The V end was cut by 0 bases, the J end by 6 bases, with 16 bases between. The germline V gene encodes CDR1 SGHDT and CDR2 YYEEEE. This CDR3 is built from 15 residues. Of note for this clone: Its antigen is unidentified.

Repertoires were generated with immunoSEQ multiplex PCR, while TCRdb's copy carries only in-frame clones and drops some. The sample holds approximately 200,000 clones, 72% seen once. This receptor was obtained from a human donor with chronic lymphocytic leukemia. This chain links TRBV5-6 with TRBJ2-7; tentatively, D is TRBD2 (6 bases). The sample consisted of PBMCs, taken after 24 months of ibrutinib treatment. Written as DNA, the CDR3 is TGTGCCAGCAGCTTGGTTGCAACCGGCGGGGCCGAGCAGTACTTC. This encodes CASSLVATGGAEQYF.